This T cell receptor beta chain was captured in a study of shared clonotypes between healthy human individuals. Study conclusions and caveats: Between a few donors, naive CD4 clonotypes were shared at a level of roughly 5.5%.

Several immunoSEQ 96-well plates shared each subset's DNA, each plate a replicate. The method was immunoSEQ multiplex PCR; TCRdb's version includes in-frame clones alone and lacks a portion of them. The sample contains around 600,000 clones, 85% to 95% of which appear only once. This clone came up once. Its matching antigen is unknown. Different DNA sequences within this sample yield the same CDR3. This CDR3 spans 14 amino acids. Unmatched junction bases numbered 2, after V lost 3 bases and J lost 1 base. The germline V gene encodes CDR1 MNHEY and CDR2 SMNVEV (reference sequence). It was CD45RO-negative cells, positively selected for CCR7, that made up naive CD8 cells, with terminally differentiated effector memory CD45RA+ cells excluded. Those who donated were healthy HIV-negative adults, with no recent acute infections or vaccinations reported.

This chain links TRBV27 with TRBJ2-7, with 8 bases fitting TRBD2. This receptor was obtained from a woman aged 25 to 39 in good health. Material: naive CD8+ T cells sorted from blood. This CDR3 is CASSLSGSSYEQYF. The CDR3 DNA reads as TGTGCCAGCAGTTTGAGCGGGAGTTCCTACGAGCAGTACTTC.